The present entry profiles one T cell receptor beta chain with its context. Profiling relied on immunoSEQ multiplex PCR, and the TCRdb table lists in-frame clones only, not all of them. The data hold about 44,000 clones, with 85% to 95% observed a single time. The data originate from a study of T cell changes during pregnancy in multiple sclerosis. The CDR3 consists of 16 residues. CDR1 and CDR2 from the germline V gene are PRHDT and FYEKMQ (reference sequence). The V and J ends lost 5 bases and 4 bases respectively, with 18 bases between them. The chain employs TRBV13 and TRBJ2-1; the D gene is possibly TRBD2 (6 bases). The sample here was CD4+ T cells from peripheral blood mononuclear cells, taken in the third trimester of pregnancy. The source of this sequence is a female donor with multiple sclerosis, enrolled in a pregnancy study. The CDR3 coding sequence is TGTGCCAGCAGCCTATATTCGGGAGCCAGTTACAATGAGCAGTTCTTC. Protein product: CASSLYSGASYNEQFF.